Shown below are 23 T cell receptor beta chains from a single sample sequenced in a study of T cells in localized non-small cell lung cancer. Clones were sequenced by immunoSEQ multiplex PCR, and TCRdb holds only the in-frame ones, with some missing. The sample has about 28,000 clones, roughly 80% seen once; the top ten hold over 4.5%. Sequencing used peripheral blood mononuclear cells, obtained before any cancer treatment. The receptor source for this set is a man aged 40 to 69 with stage III lung adenocarcinoma.

The CDR3 is CASSFSGGGDQPQHF. As DNA, the CDR3 is TGTGCCAGCAGCTTCAGTGGCGGGGGAGATCAGCCCCAGCATTTT. The chain is built from TRBV7-9 and TRBJ1-5; maybe TRBD1 (5 bases). This CDR3 is 15 amino acids long. Germline-derived CDR1 and CDR2 are SEHNR and FQNEAQ (reference sequence). Trimming cost V 3 bases and J 5 bases, with 14 bases left between them.

The genes are TRBV28 and TRBJ2-5; D may be TRBD1 or TRBD2 (5 bases each). CDR1 is MDHEN, CDR2 SYDVKM, per germline. Trimming shortened V by 5 bases and J by 4 bases, and 20 bases separated the two germline ends. CDR3 length: 16 residues. The chain's CDR3 is CASSTWGPQKGETQYF. In DNA form, the CDR3 reads TGTGCCAGCAGTACCTGGGGACCTCAAAAAGGAGAGACCCAGTACTTC. Together with reference TRBV28 and TRBJ2-5, the CDR3 gives the full variable domain: DVKVTQSSRYLVKRTGEKVFLECVQDMDHENMFWYRQDPGLGLRLIYFSYDVKMKEKGDIPEGYSVSREKKERFSLILESASTNQTSMYLCASSTWGPQKGETQYFGPGTRLLVL.

This chain links TRBV6-4 with TRBJ2-3; no clear D gene. CDR3 length: 13 residues. Looked up from germline, CDR1 is MRHNA and CDR2 is SNTAGT. V was clipped by 3 bases and J by 7 bases, with 11 bases between them. CDR3 coding DNA: TGTGCCAGCAGTGAGACTGAGTTGAATACGCAGTATTTT. This codes for CASSETELNTQYF.

The V call is TRBV2, the J call TRBJ2-1; D is unclear. The CDR3 runs to 14 residues. Germline values: CDR1 SNHLY, CDR2 FYNNEI. V dropped 8 bases and J dropped 6 bases, with 17 bases sitting between them. The DNA for the CDR3 is TGTGCCAGCCAGACACGGAACGTAATCAATGAGCAGTTCTTC. Translating gives CASQTRNVINEQFF.

The rearrangement links TRBV6-5 to TRBJ2-7, with TRBD1 as a possible D gene (5 bases). The CDR3 loop spans 13 amino acids. The V and J ends lost 8 bases and 2 bases respectively, with 13 bases between them. Germline values: CDR1 MNHEY, CDR2 SVGAGI. The CDR3 sequence is CASSPDSAYEQYF. In DNA form, the CDR3 reads TGTGCCAGCTCCCCTGACAGTGCCTACGAGCAGTACTTC.

The chain uses TRBV6-6 and TRBJ2-3, with 8 positions matching TRBD2. V was pared by 0 bases and J by 14 bases, with 16 bases of the junction left unmatched. The CDR3 contains 16 residues. Per germline, CDR1 MNHNY and CDR2 SVGAGI (reference sequence). The CDR3 DNA follows: TGTGCCAGCAGTTACTCGCTGGGCGTTGACGGGACTAGTTCGTATTTT. Its translation is CASSYSLGVDGTSSYF.

The chain has TRBV5-1 and TRBJ2-1; the match to TRBD2 covers 7 bases. The germline V gene encodes CDR1 SGHRS and CDR2 YFSETQ. This CDR3 region has 13 residues. J was trimmed by 6 bases and V by 7 bases; bases with no gene match: 7. The CDR3 loop reads CASQGGSINEQFF. DNA of the CDR3: TGCGCCAGCCAAGGCGGGAGCATCAATGAGCAGTTCTTC.

This CDR3 reads CASSLGPTSYGYTF. CDR3 sequence (DNA): TGCGCCAGCAGCTTGGGGCCAACGTCCTATGGCTACACCTTC. The chain is built from TRBV5-1 and TRBJ1-2; D ambiguous. Germline V gene data show CDR1 as SGHRS and CDR2 as YFSETQ. V gave up 0 bases and J gave up 4 bases, with 10 bases separating them. This CDR3 contains 14 residues.

The chain employs TRBV14 and TRBJ1-3; D is ambiguous. This CDR3 is 16 amino acids long. Germline CDR1 SGHDN, CDR2 FVKESK. Trimming took 4 bases from V and 0 from J, leaving 13 bases between them. The CDR3 DNA reads TGTGCCAGCAGCCGATTGGGCCCGGTCTCTGGAAACACCATATATTTT. It yields the protein CASSRLGPVSGNTIYF. Looking up the rest from reference TRBV14 and TRBJ1-3 gives the full variable domain: EAGVTQFPSHSVIEKGQTVTLRCDPISGHDNLYWYRRVMGKEIKFLLHFVKESKQDESGMPNNRFLAERTGGTYSTLKVQPAELEDSGVYFCASSRLGPVSGNTIYFGEGSWLTVV.

This rearrangement joins TRBV2 to TRBJ1-3; D not certain. Germline CDR1 SNHLY, CDR2 FYNNEI. CDR3 length equals 13 residues. V was shortened by 4 bases and J by 4 bases, with 8 bases between the two germline ends. CDR3 in amino acids: CASSGGYGNTIYF. The CDR3 DNA sequence: TGTGCCAGCAGTGGAGGGTACGGAAACACCATATATTTT.

The rearrangement links TRBV29-1 to TRBJ2-5; a weak D match, TRBD2 (6 bases). CDR1 and CDR2 (germline): SQVTM, ANQGSEA. The CDR3 extends over 10 amino acids. Trimming took 3 bases from V and 7 from J, leaving 6 bases between them. Here the CDR3 reads CSVEGGTQYF. The CDR3 bases are TGCAGCGTTGAGGGAGGGACCCAGTACTTC.

This chain connects TRBV5-4 to TRBJ1-1; TRBD1 aligns across 8 bases. CDR1 is SGHNT, CDR2 YYREEE, per germline (reference sequence). There are 15 residues in the CDR3. The junction had 10 bases not matched to a gene; V was cut back by 3 bases and J by 6 bases. Written as DNA, the CDR3 is TGTGCCAGCAGCTCAACCGGACAGGGTCTCTCTGAAGCTTTCTTT. Amino acids: CASSSTGQGLSEAFF.

V usage is TRBV5-1 and J usage is TRBJ2-3, with TRBD2 matching over 7 bases. Germline V gene data show CDR1 as SGHRS and CDR2 as YFSETQ. The CDR3 has 16 residues. Trimming took 1 base from V and 3 from J; bases not matched to a gene: 8. The DNA of the CDR3 is TGCGCCAGCAGCTTGTTGGTCCCGGGGGGAACAGATACGCAGTATTTT. Amino acid sequence: CASSLLVPGGTDTQYF.

V is TRBV10-1 and J is TRBJ1-5; D ambiguous. Germline V gene lookup returns CDR1 WNHNN and CDR2 SYGVQD (reference sequence). The CDR3 length is 12 residues. Trimming cost V 2 bases and J 4 bases, with 3 bases left between them. The CDR3 DNA reads TGCGCCAGCAGTGAGGGGAATCAGCCCCAGCATTTT. The encoded protein is CASSEGNQPQHF.

This clone was found a few times. This chain links TRBV29-1 with TRBJ1-1, with D unclear. CDR1 SQVTM and CDR2 ANQGSEA come from the germline V gene. This CDR3 has 15 residues. V was trimmed by 1 base and J by 1 base, leaving 13 bases between them. CDR3 DNA: TGCAGCGTTGAAGCCGGGAGGGTGGCGAACACTGAAGCTTTCTTT. Translated, it gives CSVEAGRVANTEAFF.

The V gene is TRBV28, the J gene TRBJ1-6; D is unclear. Germline assignment: CDR1 MDHEN and CDR2 SYDVKM. The CDR3 covers 15 residues. V shed 5 bases and J shed 2 bases, with 10 bases lying between them. The CDR3 loop is CASSLGGAYNSPLHF. The CDR3 DNA follows: TGTGCCAGCAGTCTGGGCGGGGCCTATAATTCACCCCTCCACTTT.

The DNA for the CDR3 is TGTGCCAGCAGCTCCGGGTTCTATAATTCACCCCTCCACTTT. This codes for CASSSGFYNSPLHF. V gene TRBV11-2 combines with J gene TRBJ1-6; D is undetermined. Germline values: CDR1 SGHAT, CDR2 FQNNGV. Trimming removed 4 bases from V and 3 bases from J, with 7 bases in between. The CDR3 loop spans 14 amino acids.

The CDR3 sequence is CASSASLGVTAVYNSPLHF. CDR3 bases: TGTGCCAGCAGTGCTTCCCTCGGTGTAACAGCTGTCTATAATTCACCCCTCCACTTT. The chain carries TRBV2 and TRBJ1-6; unclear D gene. This CDR3 contains 19 residues. V was shortened by 4 bases and J by 3 bases, with 22 bases between the two germline ends. Germline CDR1 SNHLY, CDR2 FYNNEI. The complete variable domain, with remaining parts taken from reference TRBV2 and TRBJ1-6, reads EPEVTQTPSHQVTQMGQEVILRCVPISNHLYFYWYRQILGQKVEFLVSFYNNEISEKSEIFDDQFSVERPDGSNFTLKIRSTKLEDSAMYFCASSASLGVTAVYNSPLHFGNGTRLTVT.

This clone has just one count. The chain employs TRBV11-2 and TRBJ2-1; 11 bases are a match to TRBD2. The CDR3 spans 16 residues. Trimming cost V 6 bases and J 2 bases; bases outside gene matches: 6. CDR1 SGHAT and CDR2 FQNNGV come from the germline V gene. The CDR3 nucleotides read TGTGCCAGCAGGGTTAGCGGGAGGGGAACCTACAATGAGCAGTTCTTC. Protein: CASRVSGRGTYNEQFF. Together with reference TRBV11-2 and TRBJ2-1, the CDR3 gives the full variable domain: EAGVAQSPRYKIIEKRQSVAFWCNPISGHATLYWYQQILGQGPKLLIQFQNNGVVDDSQLPKDRFSAERLKGVDSTLKIQPAKLEDSAVYLCASRVSGRGTYNEQFFGPGTRLTVL.

The chain carries TRBV7-6 and TRBJ2-3; 9 nucleotides match TRBD2. The CDR3 covers 16 residues. CDR1 is SGHVS, CDR2 FNYEAQ, per germline. V lost 1 base and J lost 3; bases outside the gene matches: 5. The CDR3 region has the DNA TGTGCCAGCAGCTTAGAAGGCGGGGGGGCAACAGATACGCAGTATTTT. Its translation is CASSLEGGGATDTQYF.

The V call is TRBV6-6, the J call TRBJ1-4, with D tentatively TRBD1 (5 bases). This CDR3 region has 12 residues. Germline values: CDR1 MNHNY, CDR2 SVGAGI (reference sequence). V was shortened by 5 bases and J by 13 bases, with 14 bases between the two germline ends. CDR3 DNA: TGTGCCAGCAGTCCGTACACAGGACGACTGTTTTTT. It encodes CASSPYTGRLFF.

The chain recombines TRBV18 with TRBJ2-7, with a tentative D call TRBD1 (6 bases). The CDR3 has 13 residues. In germline, CDR1 is KGHSH, CDR2 LQKENI. V lost 2 bases, J lost 3 bases, and 8 bases lay in between. CDR3: CASSPGQNYEQYF. CDR3 DNA sequence: TGTGCCAGCTCACCAGGACAGAACTACGAGCAGTACTTC.

J is TRBJ1-2 and V is TRBV7-9; D perhaps matches TRBD1 (6 bases). CDR1 is SEHNR, CDR2 FQNEAQ, per germline (reference sequence). V lost 4 bases, J lost 5 bases, and 14 bases lay in between. CDR3 length: 14 residues. The CDR3 is CASSWGGQTYGYTF. In DNA, the CDR3 is TGTGCCAGCAGCTGGGGGGGCCAGACTTATGGCTACACCTTC. Full variable domain (remainder filled in from reference TRBV7-9 and TRBJ1-2): DTGVSQNPRHKITKRGQNVTFRCDPISEHNRLYWYRQTLGQGPEFLTYFQNEAQLEKSRLLSDRFSAERPKGSFSTLEIQRTEQGDSAMYLCASSWGGQTYGYTFGSGTRLTVV.